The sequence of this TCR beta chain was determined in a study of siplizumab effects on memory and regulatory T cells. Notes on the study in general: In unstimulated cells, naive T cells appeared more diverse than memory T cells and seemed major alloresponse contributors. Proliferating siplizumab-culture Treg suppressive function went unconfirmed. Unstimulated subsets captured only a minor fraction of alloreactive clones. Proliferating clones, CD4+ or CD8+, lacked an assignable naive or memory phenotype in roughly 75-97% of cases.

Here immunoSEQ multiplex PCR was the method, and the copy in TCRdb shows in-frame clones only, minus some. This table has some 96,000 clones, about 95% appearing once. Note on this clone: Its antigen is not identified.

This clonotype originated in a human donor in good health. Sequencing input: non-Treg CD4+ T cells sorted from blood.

CDR3 sequence (DNA): TGTGCCAGCAGTGGAGGGGCATTGCCCTTTACCAATGAGCAGTTCTTC. Protein sequence: CASSGGALPFTNEQFF. The V gene is TRBV28, the J gene TRBJ2-1; possible D gene TRBD2, 6 bases. Germline-derived CDR1 and CDR2 are MDHEN and SYDVKM. Trimming removed 5 bases from V and 6 bases from J, with 20 bases in between. The CDR3 loop spans 16 amino acids.